Sequencing of this TCR beta chain was carried out in a study of cytomegalovirus exposure and HLA in healthy donors. Broader study findings: Among TCR beta chains, those listed as cytomegalovirus-associated numbered approximately 150.

Remarks on this clone: Its antigen remains unidentified. Other DNA variants within this sample encode the same CDR3.

Sequencing was performed with immunoSEQ multiplex PCR; in TCRdb, only in-frame clones are kept and a portion is missing. In the table there are some 220,000 clones, about 93% of which are singletons. The donors were members of the validation cohort, which comprised about 120 subjects and was separate from the first cohort of about 700 subjects. The V gene lost 2 bases and the J gene lost 1 base, with 8 bases spanning the gap. Germline assignment: CDR1 MNHEY and CDR2 SMNVEV (reference sequence). The CDR3 totals 14 residues. This clonotype was sampled from a woman aged 18-29 years in good health and CMV-seronegative. The source material was PBMCs. The chain employs TRBV27 and TRBJ1-1; D is possibly TRBD1 (5 bases). DNA for the CDR3: TGTGCCAGCAGTTTAACAGGAGAGAACACTGAAGCTTTCTTT. Translating gives CASSLTGENTEAFF.